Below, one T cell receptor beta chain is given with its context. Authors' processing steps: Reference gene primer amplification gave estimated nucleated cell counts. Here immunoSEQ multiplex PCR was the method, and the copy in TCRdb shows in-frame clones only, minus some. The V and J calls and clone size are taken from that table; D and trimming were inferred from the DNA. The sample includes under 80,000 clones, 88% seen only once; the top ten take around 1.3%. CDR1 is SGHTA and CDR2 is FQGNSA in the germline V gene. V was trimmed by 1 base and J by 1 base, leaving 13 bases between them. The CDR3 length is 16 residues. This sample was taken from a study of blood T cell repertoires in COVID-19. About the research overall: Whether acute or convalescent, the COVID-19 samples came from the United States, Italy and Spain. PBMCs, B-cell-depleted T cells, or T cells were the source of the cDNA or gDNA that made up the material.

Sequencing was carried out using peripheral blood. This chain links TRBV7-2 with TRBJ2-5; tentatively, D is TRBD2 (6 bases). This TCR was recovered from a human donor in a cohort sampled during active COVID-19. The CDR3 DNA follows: TGTGCCAGCAGCTTAGTGGGACCCGGGGGCCAAGAGACCCAGTACTTC. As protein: CASSLVGPGGQETQYF.